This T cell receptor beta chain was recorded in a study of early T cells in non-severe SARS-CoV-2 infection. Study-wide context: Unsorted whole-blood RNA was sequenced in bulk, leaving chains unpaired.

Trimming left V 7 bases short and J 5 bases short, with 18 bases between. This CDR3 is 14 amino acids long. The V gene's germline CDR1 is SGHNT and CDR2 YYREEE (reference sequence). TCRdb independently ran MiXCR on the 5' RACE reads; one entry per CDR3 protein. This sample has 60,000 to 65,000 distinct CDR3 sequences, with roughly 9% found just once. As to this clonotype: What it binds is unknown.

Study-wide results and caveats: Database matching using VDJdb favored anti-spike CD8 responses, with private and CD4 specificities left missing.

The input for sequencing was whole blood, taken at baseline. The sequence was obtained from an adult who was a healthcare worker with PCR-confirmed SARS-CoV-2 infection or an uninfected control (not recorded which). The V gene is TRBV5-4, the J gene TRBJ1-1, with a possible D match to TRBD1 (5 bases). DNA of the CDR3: TGTGCCAGCTTTTTGGGACTGCTGGGAACTGAAGCTTTCTTT. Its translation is CASFLGLLGTEAFF.